This T cell receptor (beta chain) was identified during a study of blood T cells in healthy people across ages (dated by TCRdb to between 2015 and 2017). About the investigation overall: In model experiments, template switching captured about one uniquely barcoded TCR beta cDNA molecule for every two T cells. To avoid experimental bias, donors of different ages were spread randomly across the sequencing lanes. The donors were divided into four age groups: young (average approximately 15 years), middle-aged (about 39), aged (approximately 62) and long-lived (around 80). The study measured age-related changes in TCR beta repertoire diversity using deep sequencing normalized with unique cDNA molecular identifiers. The study analyzed two additional independent replicas of 1 million unique cDNA reads from the same blood draw for two donors, one aged 18 to 30 and one aged 80 or older. Here is what the overall study found, with its caveats: The CMV infection status of donors was not known, potentially confounding age-related changes in expanded clonotypes. Because profiling used bulk unsorted PBMCs, naive and antigen-experienced compartments could not be compared conclusively. Estimates of total diversity based on one million sequenced T cells were regarded as lower bounds and as underestimates. Compared with the aged group, the long-lived group had more naive CD4+ T cells, fewer expanded clones and increased TCR diversity, a pattern suggesting age selection. A strong correlation was found between observed TCR beta diversity and the percentage of naive T cells measured by flow cytometry. Observed TCR beta diversity per million T cells fell roughly linearly with age, and a significant reduction was already apparent by age around 36.

In the case of this clonotype: The specificity of this receptor is unknown. Base qualities are not at hand, and no much larger clone is one base apart.

V drops 0 bases and J drops 4 bases, leaving 9 bases in between. The CDR3, from cysteine to phenylalanine, totals 14 residues. Of all the DNA, just the CDR3 is kept, 42 bases in frame from base 1. The germline V gene provides CDR1 SGHDN and CDR2 FVKESK. Libraries were constructed by 5' RACE. Instrument used: Illumina HiSeq 2500. A second PCR of about 6 to 12 cycles was run with a J-beta primer mix and a sample-barcoded 5' primer. Each TCR beta cDNA molecule received a unique molecular identifier from a template-switch 5' adaptor carrying 12 random nucleotides. Each sample yielded at least 2.5 million CDR3-containing paired-end reads. First-strand cDNA was synthesized from all RNA with the Mint cDNA synthesis kit, primed by a TRBC-specific oligonucleotide. Following uracil-DNA glycosylase treatment, all cDNA underwent a first 18-cycle PCR with the universal primers M1SS and BC2_uni_R. The original methods were these. For normalization, 1 million high-quality reads, each with a distinct molecular identifier, were randomly selected from each sample. Instead of being binned into consensus sequences, reads that shared molecular identifiers were thrown out. MiTCR, run with a Q25 quality threshold and the strictest error-elimination algorithm, handled CDR3 identification, clonotype clustering and error correction. A nonparametric unseen species model using Euler transformation provided a lower-bound estimate of total TCR beta diversity. Clones were called with MiXCR by TCRdb after fastp trimmed the public reads at Q25, and only in-frame beta chains were retained. Records with the same CDR3 protein are collapsed into one entry carrying the most frequent genes and DNA. The V and J calls come from TCRdb's annotation, not from the publication. Present in this sample are over a million distinct CDR3 sequences, roughly 59% of which were seen just once. Clones ranked in the top ten supply 6.7% of the sample.

Donors were under 40 systemically healthy Caucasian individuals from Russia aged 6 to 90 years. Each donor gave ten milliliters of peripheral blood, drawn into EDTA-treated Vacutainer tubes. PBMCs were isolated by Ficoll-Paque density-gradient centrifugation, with at least 7 million obtained per sample. Trizol reagent was used to extract total RNA from PBMCs, with at least 5 micrograms per sample. Naive CD45RAhigh/CD27high T cell percentages were measured by flow cytometry on a PBMC aliquot from every donor. The sequence links TRBV14 to TRBJ2-5, with the D segment identity uncertain. The receptor was derived from a man in his late teens or twenties in good health. Sequencing was carried out using blood. CDR3 region: CASSQDVRRETQYF. The nucleotides read TGTGCCAGCAGCCAAGACGTCAGGCGAGAGACCCAGTACTTC. The CDR3, completed at both ends by the reference TRBV14 and TRBJ2-5 genes, gives the full variable domain EAGVTQFPSHSVIEKGQTVTLRCDPISGHDNLYWYRRVMGKEIKFLLHFVKESKQDESGMPNNRFLAERTGGTYSTLKVQPAELEDSGVYFCASSQDVRRETQYFGPGTRLLVL.